This TCR beta chain was sequenced in a study of shared clonotypes between healthy human individuals. In germline, CDR1 is GTSNPN, CDR2 SVGIG (reference sequence). This CDR3 spans 12 amino acids. Trimming removed 3 bases from V and 8 bases from J, with 13 bases in between. This clone was seen once. Its antigen is still unknown. Profiling relied on immunoSEQ multiplex PCR, and the TCRdb table lists in-frame clones only, not all of them. The data show about 1.1 million clones, with around 78% seen just once and 0.6% to 0.7% held by the top ten. Study-wide findings and caveats: Tissues were not sampled, only blood, and their repertoires likely differ.

The chain recombines TRBV30 with TRBJ1-1; no definite D call. The clonotype comes from a man aged 18 to 29 in good health. Some clones in this sample may be carry-over from other donors' samples. Source material: memory CD4+ T cells from PBMCs. Subset denoted: CD45RA-negative fraction. The CDR3 DNA reads as TGTGCCTGGAGCCCGGGTCGGAAGGAAGCTTTCTTT. Amino acids: CAWSPGRKEAFF.